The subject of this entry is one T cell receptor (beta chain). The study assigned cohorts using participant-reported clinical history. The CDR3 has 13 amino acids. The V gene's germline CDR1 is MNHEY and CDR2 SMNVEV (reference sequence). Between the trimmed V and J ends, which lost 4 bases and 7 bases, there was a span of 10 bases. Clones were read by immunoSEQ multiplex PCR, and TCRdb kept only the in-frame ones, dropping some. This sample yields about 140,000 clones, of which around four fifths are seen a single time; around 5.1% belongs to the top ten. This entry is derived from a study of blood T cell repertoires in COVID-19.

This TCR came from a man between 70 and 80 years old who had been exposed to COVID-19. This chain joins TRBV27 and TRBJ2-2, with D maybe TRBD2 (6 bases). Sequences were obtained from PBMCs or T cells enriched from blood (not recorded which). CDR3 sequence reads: CASSSPGDGELFF. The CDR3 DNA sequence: TGTGCCAGCAGTTCCCCGGGGGACGGGGAGCTGTTTTTT.